These 3 T cell receptor beta chains originate from one sample sequenced in a study of T cells in Graves' hyperthyroidism and ophthalmopathy. Amplified regions were TCR beta CDR3 sequences from RNA transcripts. During a first-round RT-PCR of the TCR CDR3, the HTBI primer set was used. TCRdb itself ran the multiplex PCR reads through MiXCR, one entry per CDR3 protein. This repertoire shows 50,000 to 60,000 distinct CDR3 sequences, about 50% found once; its top ten account for 9.5% to 15%. The sample consisted of blood. The receptor set was obtained from a woman aged 30 to 39 with Graves' ophthalmopathy.

The rearrangement uses TRBV19 and TRBJ2-1, with TRBD2 identical over 15 bases. Germline V gives CDR1 LNHDA, CDR2 SQIVND (reference sequence). With V trimmed by 5 bases and J by 9 bases, 11 bases remained unmatched. This CDR3 is built from 17 residues. The CDR3 bases are TGTGCCAGTAGTGCCCTGGGACTAGCGGGGGGCAGGTCTGAGCAGTTCTTC. Translated: CASSALGLAGGRSEQFF.

This clonotype was counted ten times or more. The chain employs TRBV6-5 and TRBJ1-2, with D possibly TRBD1 on 5 matching bases. Germline CDR1 is MNHEY and CDR2 is SVGAGI. CDR3 length: 17 residues. Trimming removed 2 bases at V and 3 bases at J, with 19 bases between. For the CDR3, the DNA is TGTGCCAGCAGTTACACAGCGCCGGGGCTGGCAGACTATGGCTACACCTTC. Encoded protein: CASSYTAPGLADYGYTF.

This chain uses TRBV7-2 with TRBJ2-7, with 8 bases aligning to TRBD2. From germline, CDR1 is SGHTA and CDR2 FQGNSA. The CDR3 is made up of 13 amino acids. With 4 bases clipped from V and 2 bases from J, the junction kept 1 base outside the gene matches. The CDR3 protein is CASSSSGPYEQYF. DNA of the CDR3: TGTGCCAGCAGCTCTAGCGGGCCCTACGAGCAGTACTTC.